At least ten counts were recorded for the clone carrying this T cell receptor (beta chain). The antigen is unknown. The sample belongs to a study of T cell repertoires in cytomegalovirus infection. Study information: It was the public TCR beta signatures that indicated both CMV infection and matching HLA type. Study outcomes and limitations: Ex vivo, HLA-C-restricted CMV-specific TCR beta clonotypes prevailed over the rest of the response. Cumulative frequency of public TCR beta families picked out carriers of CMV plus the relevant HLA.

TCRdb reprocessed the reads via MiXCR and lists one record per CDR3 protein. This sample carries a few hundred thousand distinct CDR3 sequences, more than 8% of them seen once, and the ten largest clones take over 3.5%. This receptor was obtained from a human donor in good health (CMV status not recorded). Some clones in this sample may be carry-over from other donors' samples. The sequencing input was PBMCs.

The CDR3 region has the DNA TGTGCCAGCAGTTTAGCTAGCGGGGCATCAAAGACCCAGTACTTC. Translation gives CASSLASGASKTQYF. The rearrangement links TRBV12-3 or TRBV12-4 to TRBJ2-5, with 8 bases matching TRBD2. CDR3 length equals 15 residues. The V and J ends lost 0 bases and 6 bases, in that order; junction bases with no gene match: 6.